Listed here is a single T cell receptor (beta chain). The antigen is unknown. A 120-subject validation cohort, separate from the approximately 670-subject first cohort, supplied the donors. Clones were read by immunoSEQ multiplex PCR, and TCRdb kept only the in-frame ones, dropping some. The repertoire holds 220,000 or so clones, with 80% to 85% as singletons. These data are taken from a study of cytomegalovirus exposure and HLA in healthy donors. Findings and limits, study-wide: High sensitivity and specificity were reportedly achieved when the classifier diagnosed cytomegalovirus status. The authors enumerated some 160 TCR beta chains as linked to cytomegalovirus. First-cohort TCR clusters were later found to tend to co-occur in the roughly 130 validation repertoires.

The V and J ends lost 5 bases and 3 bases, in that order; junction bases with no gene match: 2. The CDR3 is made up of 12 amino acids. Germline V CDR1 and CDR2: GTSNPN, SVGIG (reference sequence). The TCR originated in a woman aged 25 to 39 in good health and CMV-seropositive. The V and J genes are TRBV30 and TRBJ2-3; 7 bases map to TRBD2. The sequencing input was PBMCs. The CDR3 region is CAWLSGTDTQYF. In DNA, the CDR3 is TGTGCCTGGCTTAGCGGGACAGATACGCAGTATTTT.